These T cell receptor beta chains were read from a single sample in a study of OX40 agonist ivuxolimab in advanced cancers. Only in-frame clones appear in the TCRdb table, and some are missing; sequencing was by immunoSEQ multiplex PCR. Among approximately 67,000 clones listed, more than 85% were seen once. This specimen was CD4+ or CD8+ T cells sorted from blood, taken in a trial of the OX40 agonist ivuxolimab. Every receptor here comes from an adult with an advanced solid tumor such as melanoma, head and neck, liver or kidney cancer. Both conserved end residues are part of each CDR3. The D gene is left open where the match is weak.

CDR3aa	CDR3nt	v_gene	j_gene	d_gene
CASSMWGNQETQYF	TGTGCCAGTAGTATGTGGGGGAACCAAGAGACCCAGTACTTC	TRBV19	TRBJ2-5	NA
CASSLGLQNTGELFF	TGTGCCAGCAGCTTAGGACTCCAGAACACCGGGGAGCTGTTTTTT	TRBV7-2	TRBJ2-2	NA
CASSPLEENEQYF	TGTGCCAGCTCACCACTAGAGGAAAACGAGCAGTACTTC	TRBV18	TRBJ2-7	NA
CASSRQGLDGYTF	TGTGCCAGCAGTCGACAGGGATTAGATGGCTACACCTTC	TRBV6-6	TRBJ1-2	TRBD1
CASSLEGTGGLRQYF	TGTGCCAGCAGTTTAGAGGGGACAGGGGGCTTAAGGCAGTACTTC	TRBV27	TRBJ2-7	TRBD1
CATSSARVGGQFF	TGTGCCACCAGCAGTGCCCGGGTCGGGGGGCAGTTCTTC	TRBV15	TRBJ2-1	NA
CASSVNADSVETQYF	TGCGCCAGCAGCGTCAACGCGGACAGTGTAGAGACCCAGTACTTC	TRBV5-1	TRBJ2-5	NA
CATSRGLAYEQYF	TGTGCCACCAGCAGGGGACTAGCCTACGAGCAGTACTTC	TRBV15	TRBJ2-7	TRBD2
CASSRETGDYETQYF	TGCGCCAGCAGCCGTGAGACAGGGGATTATGAGACCCAGTACTTC	TRBV5-1	TRBJ2-5	TRBD1
CASSLGGLAETYEQYF	TGCGCCAGCAGCTTGGGGGGGCTAGCGGAGACCTACGAGCAGTACTTC	TRBV5-1	TRBJ2-7	NA
CAISSPGQGYNEQFF	TGTGCCATCAGCTCTCCGGGACAGGGGTACAATGAGCAGTTCTTC	TRBV10-3	TRBJ2-1	TRBD1
CASSGQGAWQPQHF	TGTGCCAGTAGCGGACAGGGGGCCTGGCAGCCCCAGCATTTT	TRBV19	TRBJ1-5	TRBD1
CASSYSGTGGLYGYTF	TGTGCCAGCAGTTACTCCGGTACAGGCGGTCTTTATGGCTACACCTTC	TRBV6-5	TRBJ1-2	NA
CASSLDLAGLAKNIQYF	TGTGCCAGCAGCTTAGATCTAGCGGGACTAGCCAAAAACATTCAGTACTTC	TRBV11-2	TRBJ2-4	TRBD2
CAWSVNNPIVYGYTF	TGTGCCTGGAGTGTAAACAACCCAATCGTTTATGGCTACACCTTC	TRBV30	TRBJ1-2	NA
CASSTGGGIHEQYF	TGCGCCAGCAGTACGGGGGGAGGAATCCACGAGCAGTACTTC	TRBV5-1	TRBJ2-7	TRBD2
CASSLSLMQGSGELFF	TGTGCCAGCAGCTTATCATTGATGCAGGGAAGCGGGGAGCTGTTTTTT	TRBV7-9	TRBJ2-2	NA
CASSDRGRTDTQYF	TGTGCCAGCAGTGACCGCGGACGCACAGATACGCAGTATTTT	TRBV2	TRBJ2-3	NA
CASSPLQGSAKNIQYF	TGTGCCAGCAGTCCATTACAGGGATCAGCCAAAAACATTCAGTACTTC	TRBV28	TRBJ2-4	NA
CSASRGYGYTF	TGCAGTGCTAGTAGGGGGTATGGCTACACCTTC	TRBV20-1	TRBJ1-2	NA
CASGFGDSLYAGKRDF	TGTGCTAGTGGTTTTGGCGACAGTCTCTACGCTGGAAAAAGAGACTTC	TRBV12-5	TRBJ2-7	NA
CASSPERGQETQYF	TGCGCCAGCAGTCCCGAGAGGGGCCAAGAGACCCAGTACTTC	TRBV23-1	TRBJ2-5	NA
CAISASEGRAFF	TGTGCCATCAGTGCCTCGGAGGGTCGGGCTTTCTTT	TRBV10-3	TRBJ1-1	NA
CASSILATQYF	TGTGCCAGCAGCATACTAGCGACGCAGTATTTT	TRBV6-6	TRBJ2-3	TRBD2
CASSILQSTEAFF	TGTGCCAGTAGTATTCTACAGAGCACTGAAGCTTTCTTT	TRBV19	TRBJ1-1	NA
CAWSPGRSGANVLTF	TGTGCCTGGAGCCCGGGGAGGTCTGGGGCCAACGTCCTGACTTTC	TRBV30	TRBJ2-6	NA
CASSDSGYGYTF	TGTGCCAGCAGTGATTCGGGCTATGGCTACACCTTC	TRBV2	TRBJ1-2	NA